This T cell receptor (beta chain) stems from a study of vaccination effects on CD4 cells after COVID-19. The study's findings and limits: Convalescent post-vaccine spike-reactive clones were mostly newly vaccine-induced.

As concerns this clone: The antigen is not known.

Using immunoSEQ multiplex PCR, the repertoire was profiled, and TCRdb retains in-frame clones only, with some absent. This table has around 30,000 clones, about three quarters appearing once. Trimming removed 9 bases from V and 0 bases from J, with 9 bases in between. The V gene's germline CDR1 is MNHEY and CDR2 SVGAGI. CDR3 size: 13 residues. Antigen-specific CD4+ T cells were expanded (with viral peptide pools) by the ViraFEST assay ahead of sequencing. CD4+ T cells were isolated after 10 days of culture. The person had PCR-confirmed SARS-CoV-2 infection between March and December 2020. The clonotype was recovered from a human donor who had a prior SARS-CoV-2 infection. The chain couples TRBV6-5 to TRBJ1-5; D remains unclear. The sample in question was CD4+ T cells from PBMCs cultured with SARS-CoV-2 spike peptides, obtained before COVID-19 vaccination. CDR3 in amino acids: CASRRDSNQPQHF. The CDR3 nucleotides read TGTGCCAGTAGGCGGGATAGCAATCAGCCCCAGCATTTT.